Here is one T cell receptor (beta chain) with its context. This specimen comes from a study of OX40 agonist ivuxolimab in advanced cancers. Only in-frame clones appear in the TCRdb table, and some are missing; sequencing was by immunoSEQ multiplex PCR. The profile shows tens of thousands of clones, roughly nine tenths of them singletons. This CDR3 contains 14 residues. The junction had 10 bases not matched to a gene; V was cut back by 7 bases and J by 9 bases. Germline-derived CDR1 and CDR2 are MNHNS and SASEGT. The chain uses TRBV6-1 and TRBJ1-3; TRBD1 matches at 9 bases. The source is an adult with an advanced solid tumor such as melanoma, head and neck, liver or kidney cancer. This sample comprised CD4+ or CD8+ T cells sorted from blood, obtained in a trial of the OX40 agonist ivuxolimab. The CDR3 loop reads CASTRTGDRGTIYF. CDR3 nucleotides: TGTGCCAGCACCAGGACAGGGGACCGAGGCACCATATATTTT.